The T cell receptor (beta chain) described here comes from a study of blood T cell repertoires in COVID-19. The protocol was immunoSEQ multiplex PCR, while the TCRdb copy is restricted to in-frame clones and leaves out a portion. The data show 90,000 to 150,000 clones, around 80% seen once. V dropped 3 bases and J dropped 8; count of bases not matched to a gene: 3. The CDR3 contains 15 residues. The germline gives CDR1 LNHDA, CDR2 SQIVND (reference sequence). This sequence was found in a woman over 75 with acute or convalescent COVID-19. The chain employs TRBV19 and TRBJ2-1; TRBD2 matches 14 bases. The sequenced sample consisted of peripheral blood. CDR3 sequence (DNA): TGTGCCAGTAGTATCGGGACTAGCGGGAGTGATGAGCAGTTCTTC. Its translation: CASSIGTSGSDEQFF.